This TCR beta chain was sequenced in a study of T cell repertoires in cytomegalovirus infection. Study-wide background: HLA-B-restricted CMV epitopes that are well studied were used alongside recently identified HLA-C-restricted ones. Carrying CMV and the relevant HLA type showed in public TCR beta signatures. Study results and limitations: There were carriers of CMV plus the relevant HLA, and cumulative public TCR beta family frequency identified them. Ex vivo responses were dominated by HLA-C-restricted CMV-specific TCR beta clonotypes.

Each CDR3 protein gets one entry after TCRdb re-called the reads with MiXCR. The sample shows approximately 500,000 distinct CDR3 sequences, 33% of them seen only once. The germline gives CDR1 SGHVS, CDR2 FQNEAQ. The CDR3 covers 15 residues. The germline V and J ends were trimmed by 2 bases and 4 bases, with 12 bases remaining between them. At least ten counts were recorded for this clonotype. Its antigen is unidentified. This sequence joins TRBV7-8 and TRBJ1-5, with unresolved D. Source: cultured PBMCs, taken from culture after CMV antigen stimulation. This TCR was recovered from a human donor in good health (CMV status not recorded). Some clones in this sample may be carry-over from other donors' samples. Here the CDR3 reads CASSLSSWENQPQHF. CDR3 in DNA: TGTGCCAGCAGCTTAAGTTCGTGGGAGAATCAGCCCCAGCATTTT.